This record covers a single T cell receptor beta chain. Antigen specificity is unknown. This sample's RNA came from whole unsorted tissue. These data come from a study of tumor and adjacent non-tumor tissue in lung cancer. Study overall: Histology: 12 adenocarcinoma, a couple of squamous cell carcinoma, 1 small cell lung cancer. Aged about 31 to 80 years, patients included nine to eleven men and roughly 5 women with stage I to III disease. General study results and limits: TCR diversity was significantly greater in tumor than normal lung tissue. In normal lung, the top 100 clones were significantly more dominant than in tumor.

V shed 1 base and J 4 bases; nucleotides not matched to a gene: 5. The CDR3 totals 15 residues. Germline loops: CDR1 DFQATT, CDR2 SNEGSKA (reference sequence). A modified ARM-PCR protocol with three rounds of nested PCR amplified TCRbeta. TCRdb called the multiplex PCR reads again in MiXCR, with one record for every CDR3 protein. The repertoire holds under 250,000 distinct CDR3 sequences, with 71% as singletons. The receptor comes from a man aged 55 to 69 with non-small cell lung cancer. The sequenced material came from lung tumor tissue. The chain links TRBV20-1 to TRBJ2-4; TRBD2 matches 9 bases. The CDR3 here is CSARGTSEGKNIQYF. The DNA of the CDR3 is TGCAGTGCTAGAGGGACTAGCGAGGGGAAAAACATTCAGTACTTC.